Following are 13 T cell receptor beta chains from one sample sequenced in a study of T cells in women clearing cervical HPV infection. Profiled with immunoSEQ multiplex PCR; TCRdb holds only in-frame clones, not every one. This sample's table reports approximately 12,000 clones. Sequenced sample: blood buffy coat. All receptors come from a woman between 18 and 75 years old with a cervical HPV16 infection that either progressed to CIN3+ or cleared (not recorded which).

About this clone: The read finishes 3 residues shy of the CDR3 end, and the germline J gene is used to complete it. The chain is built from TRBV5-1 and TRBJ2-2; D is unclear. The CDR3 contains 15 residues. Looked up from germline, CDR1 is SGHRS and CDR2 is YFSETQ. Trimming removed 2 bases at V and 5 bases at J, with 13 bases between. Partial CDR3 DNA: TGCGCCAGCAGCTTATATGGTCTACCTACCGGGGAG. As protein: CASSLYGLPTGE. The whole CDR3 sequence reads CASSLYGLPTGELFF. Combining the CDR3 with reference TRBV5-1 and TRBJ2-2 gives the whole variable domain KAGVTQTPRYLIKTRGQQVTLSCSPISGHRSVSWYQQTPGQGLQFLFEYFSETQRNKGNFPGRFSGRQFSNSRSEMNVSTLELGDSALYLCASSLYGLPTGELFFGEGSRLTVL.

The covered CDR3 bases are TGTGCCATCAGAGGGACAGGGAACAATTCACCC. Residues: CAIRGTGNNSP. The whole CDR3 is CAIRGTGNNSPLHF. The chain is built from TRBV10-3 and TRBJ1-6, with 9 bases matching TRBD1. The read gets to within 3 residues of the CDR3 end, and the germline J gene fills in the rest. This CDR3 has 14 amino acids. J gave up 7 bases and V 6 bases, and 4 bases lay outside the gene matches. Looked up from germline, CDR1 is ENHRY and CDR2 is SYGVKD.

A note on this clone: The CDR3 end is not reached by the read, which stops 3 residues before it; the germline J gene fills it in. The V and J genes are TRBV5-5 and TRBJ1-1, with D tentatively TRBD1 (5 bases). Germline lookup yields CDR1 SGHKS and CDR2 YYEKEE (reference sequence). V lost 0 bases to trimming and J lost 1 base, with 10 bases between them. CDR3 size: 15 residues. CDR3 DNA (partial): TGTGCCAGCAGCTTGGGGGGGGTGGGGAACACTGAA. It yields the protein CASSLGGVGNTE. The full CDR3 is CASSLGGVGNTEAFF.

The CDR3 loop reads CASSVAPQGVGEKLFF. The sequenced part of the CDR3 DNA is TGTGCCAGCAGCGTAGCTCCACAGGGGGTGGGCGAAAAA. The J gene is TRBJ1-4, the V gene TRBV9; 8 bases line up with TRBD1. The observed sequence ends 3 residues before the CDR3 terminus, with the missing tail filled in from the germline J gene. Looked up from germline, CDR1 is SGDLS and CDR2 is YYNGEE. Trimming at V came to 0 bases and at J to 8 bases, leaving 9 bases not matched to a gene. This CDR3 has 16 amino acids.

About this clone: The missing CDR3 end, 3 residues past where the read stops, is filled in from the germline J gene. The chain is built from TRBV29-1 and TRBJ1-5, with D perhaps matching TRBD1 (5 bases). The CDR3 is 13 residues long. Trimming took off 3 bases at V and 7 bases at J, with 13 bases between the two ends. The germline V gene has CDR1 SQVTM and CDR2 ANQGSEA. The sequenced CDR3 bases are TGCAGCGTTGAGTACAGGAGGGGCCAGCCC. Translating gives CSVEYRRGQP. The whole CDR3 protein reads CSVEYRRGQPQHF.

As concerns this clone: The sequence runs out 3 residues before the end of the CDR3; the remainder is reconstructed from the germline J gene. The rearrangement joins TRBV7-9 to TRBJ1-4; TRBD1 matches at 7 bases. Trimming cost V 3 bases and J 8 bases; bases outside gene matches: 6. Germline loops: CDR1 SEHNR, CDR2 FQNEAQ (reference sequence). This CDR3 region has 14 residues. The CDR3 protein is CASSFTGVGEKLFF. Incomplete CDR3 DNA: TGTGCCAGCAGCTTTACAGGGGTTGGAGAAAAA.

Note on this clone: The CDR3 end falls 3 residues outside the read, so it is completed with the germline J gene. The chain uses TRBV2 and TRBJ2-3, with 8 bases matching TRBD2. The germline CDR1 and CDR2 sequences are SNHLY and FYNNEI. The length of the CDR3 is 15 residues. The J segment lost 1 base and the V segment lost 3 bases, leaving 3 bases of the junction unmatched. Incomplete CDR3 DNA: TGTGCCAGCAGTGAGAGCGGGGGCCGCACAGATACG. It encodes CASSESGGRTDT. The CDR3 in full is CASSESGGRTDTQYF.

Remarks on this clone: The read is 3 residues too short to cover the CDR3 end, so that end is filled in from the germline J gene. This sequence joins TRBV15 and TRBJ2-1, with a weak D call TRBD1 (6 bases). The germline V and J ends were trimmed by 1 base and 9 bases, with 7 bases remaining between them. Germline CDR1 reads LNHNV; CDR2 reads YYDKDF (reference sequence). The CDR3 has 12 residues. The CDR3: CATSRVGGEQFF. The sequenced part of the CDR3 DNA is TGTGCCACCAGCAGAGTAGGGGGTGAG.

Concerning this clone: Read sequence stops 3 residues before the CDR3 end, and the germline J gene provides the missing end. This chain connects TRBV7-9 to TRBJ2-3; D possibly corresponds to TRBD1 (5 bases). V shed 7 bases and J shed 0 bases, with 14 bases lying between them. Germline CDR1 SEHNR, CDR2 FQNEAQ (reference sequence). This CDR3 region has 15 residues. CDR3 region: CASNPDRLSTDTQYF. CDR3 DNA, as far as it was read: TGTGCCAGCAATCCCGACAGACTGAGCACAGATACG. Based on the CDR3 plus reference TRBV7-9 and TRBJ2-3, the full variable domain is DTGVSQNPRHKITKRGQNVTFRCDPISEHNRLYWYRQTLGQGPEFLTYFQNEAQLEKSRLLSDRFSAERPKGSFSTLEIQRTEQGDSAMYLCASNPDRLSTDTQYFGPGTRLTVL.

Remarks on this clone: The read ends 3 residues early relative to the CDR3; the germline J gene fills the gap. The rearrangement uses TRBV18 and TRBJ1-1, with 10 bases matching TRBD1. The germline V gene has CDR1 KGHSH and CDR2 LQKENI. The CDR3 has 13 amino acids. Incomplete CDR3 DNA: TGTGCCAGCTCACCTGGCGGGACAGGGGTG. As protein: CASSPGGTGV. The complete CDR3 protein is CASSPGGTGVAFF.

Note on this clone: The read gets to within 3 residues of the CDR3 end, and the germline J gene fills in the rest. The chain uses TRBV7-9 and TRBJ1-1, with D perhaps matching TRBD1 (6 bases). CDR3 size: 13 residues. V lost 1 base, J lost 3 bases, and 6 bases lay in between. Germline CDR1 and CDR2: SEHNR and FQNEAQ (reference sequence). The CDR3 reads CASSLDRDTEAFF. CDR3 DNA (partial): TGTGCCAGCAGCTTAGACAGGGACACTGAA.

The sequenced CDR3 bases are TGTGCCAGCAGCTCGTCCGGGACAGGACAAGAGACC. Translated, it gives CASSSSGTGQET. The whole CDR3 protein is CASSSSGTGQETQYF. V is TRBV7-2 and J is TRBJ2-5; TRBD1 aligns across 8 bases. The read ends 3 residues before the CDR3 terminus; that terminus is restored from the germline J gene. The CDR3 extends over 15 amino acids. Unmatched junction bases numbered 6, after V lost 4 bases and J lost 2 bases. Germline CDR1 and CDR2: SGHTA and FQGNSA.

A remark on this clone: The missing CDR3 end, 3 residues past where the read stops, is filled in from the germline J gene. The chain couples TRBV19 to TRBJ1-5; D call uncertain. V lost 11 bases and J lost 6, with 5 bases in between. The CDR3 covers 9 residues. CDR1 LNHDA and CDR2 SQIVND come from the germline V gene (reference sequence). The CDR3 bases that were read are TGTGCCCAAGGTCAGCCC. Its protein is CAQGQP. The whole CDR3 protein is CAQGQPQHF.